This T cell receptor (beta chain) originates from a study of blood T cell repertoires in COVID-19. This clone was seen a few times. The assay was immunoSEQ multiplex PCR, and TCRdb's table has in-frame clones only and misses some. The sample yields roughly 280,000 clones, 70% to 90% seen once. This CDR3 region has 11 residues. V was clipped by 8 bases and J by 6 bases, with 10 bases between them. Germline-derived CDR1 and CDR2 are MNHEY and SVGAGI. The V gene is TRBV6-5, the J gene TRBJ1-2, with D possibly TRBD1 on 5 matching bases. This receptor was taken from a woman in her 70s with acute or convalescent COVID-19. Material for sequencing was peripheral blood. CDR3 DNA sequence: TGTGCCAGCGGGGCTTCCCATGGCTACACCTTC. This codes for CASGASHGYTF.